Following are 16 T cell receptor beta chains from one sample sequenced in a study of cytomegalovirus exposure and HLA in healthy donors. 13 Jbeta primers and 60 Vbeta primers were used for the PCR. The method was immunoSEQ multiplex PCR; TCRdb's version includes in-frame clones alone and lacks a portion of them. The table lists 100,000 to 150,000 clones, roughly 80% of them singletons. The material sequenced was PBMCs. The receptors here all came from a middle-aged woman in good health and CMV-seropositive.

The J gene is TRBJ1-2, the V gene TRBV19; TRBD1 agrees at 8 bases. CDR1 and CDR2 from the germline V gene are LNHDA and SQIVND (reference sequence). The CDR3 loop spans 15 amino acids. V dropped 5 bases and J dropped 4; count of bases not matched to a gene: 9. CDR3: CASSPWTGYTYGYTF. CDR3 bases: TGTGCCAGTAGTCCTTGGACAGGGTATACCTATGGCTACACCTTC.

The chain couples TRBV19 to TRBJ2-2; the match to TRBD1 covers 7 bases. CDR1 and CDR2 from the germline V gene are LNHDA and SQIVND (reference sequence). The CDR3 is made up of 15 amino acids. V lost 2 bases to trimming and J lost 4 bases; unmatched junction nucleotides: 4. The CDR3 DNA reads TGTGCCAGTAGTATACAGACAGGGATCACCGGGGAGCTGTTTTTT. It codes for CASSIQTGITGELFF.

This clone has just one count. The rearrangement joins TRBV7-9 to TRBJ1-4, with 11 bases lining up with TRBD1. The CDR3 has 16 residues. After removal of 1 base from V and 6 bases from J, the junction contained 4 bases not matched to a gene. Germline V CDR1 and CDR2: SEHNR, FQNEAQ (reference sequence). CDR3 amino acids: CASSLGQGQGDEKLFF. The CDR3 nucleotides read TGTGCCAGCAGCTTAGGTCAGGGACAGGGGGATGAAAAACTGTTTTTT.

The V call is TRBV19, the J call TRBJ2-7, with a weak D call TRBD1 (5 bases). Trimming left V 1 base short and J 4 bases short, with 14 bases between. CDR1 is LNHDA and CDR2 is SQIVND in the germline V gene (reference sequence). The CDR3 totals 15 residues. In DNA, the CDR3 is TGTGCCAGTAGTATAGGACAGACCCAGGTGTACGAGCAGTACTTC. This codes for CASSIGQTQVYEQYF.

The rearrangement joins TRBV7-2 to TRBJ1-1, with D possibly being TRBD1 (5 bases). Germline CDR1 and CDR2: SGHTA and FQGNSA. V lost 7 bases, J lost 2 bases, and 14 bases lay in between. The CDR3 contains 14 residues. CDR3 region: CASMSLQANTEAFF. In nucleotides, the CDR3 is TGTGCCAGCATGTCGTTACAGGCCAACACTGAAGCTTTCTTT. The full variable domain, with the rest looked up from reference TRBV7-2 and TRBJ1-1, is GAGVSQSPSNKVTEKGKDVELRCDPISGHTALYWYRQSLGQGLEFLIYFQGNSAPDKSGLPSDRFSAERTGGSVSTLTIQRTQQEDSAVYLCASMSLQANTEAFFGQGTRLTVV.

This clone was counted between two and nine times. J is TRBJ1-5 and V is TRBV7-9; TRBD1 matches 8 bases. CDR3 length: 13 amino acids. The V gene end was trimmed by 7 bases and the J gene end by 9 bases; junction bases not matched to a gene: 8. Germline assignment: CDR1 SEHNR and CDR2 FQNEAQ (reference sequence). The CDR3 bases are TGTGCCAGCACCAGGGGGCCGGGGCTGCCCCAGCATTTT. The encoded protein is CASTRGPGLPQHF.

The V call is TRBV6-5, the J call TRBJ2-7; D is perhaps TRBD2 (5 bases). The CDR3 runs 15 residues. The germline CDR1 and CDR2 sequences are MNHEY and SVGAGI. Trimming stripped 2 bases from V and 2 bases from J, with 13 bases between. CDR3 region: CASSYGSPGTYEQYF. The CDR3 DNA reads TGTGCCAGCAGTTACGGGAGCCCCGGAACCTACGAGCAGTACTTC.

V usage is TRBV27 and J usage is TRBJ2-7; 10 bases fit TRBD1. Germline loops: CDR1 MNHEY, CDR2 SMNVEV (reference sequence). The CDR3 contains 15 residues. The V segment lost 5 bases and the J segment 4 bases; nucleotides outside the gene matches: 8. CDR3 sequence: CASSPSTGGKYEQYF. DNA of the CDR3: TGTGCCAGCAGTCCCTCGACAGGGGGCAAGTACGAGCAGTACTTC.

The chain is built from TRBV1 and TRBJ2-3; the DNA was not used to check the table's D call, TRBD2. TRBV1 is a pseudogene locus. The CDR3 is 14 amino acids. DNA of the CDR3: TGCACCAGACGACTAGCGGGAGAGAGGGATACGCAGTATTTT. Its translation is CTRRLAGERDTQYF.

The rearrangement uses TRBV27 and TRBJ2-7; maybe TRBD1 (6 bases). Germline V gene sequence: CDR1 MNHEY, CDR2 SMNVEV (reference sequence). Between the trimmed V and J ends, which lost 3 bases and 4 bases, there was a span of 16 bases. The CDR3 covers 15 residues. The CDR3: CASSLRGQIFYEQYF. CDR3 DNA sequence: TGTGCCAGCAGTTTGAGGGGACAAATCTTTTACGAGCAGTACTTC.

V usage is TRBV4-1 and J usage is TRBJ1-2; TRBD1 matches 11 bases. V trimming: 1 base; J trimming: 8 bases; junction bases outside the gene matches: 6. The CDR3 spans 15 residues. Germline V lookup: CDR1 MGHRA, CDR2 YSYEKL. The chain's CDR3 is CASSQGGQGAWGYTF. Here the CDR3 DNA reads TGCGCCAGCAGCCAAGGCGGACAGGGGGCATGGGGCTACACCTTC.

The chain carries TRBV7-3 and TRBJ1-2; 7 bases agree with TRBD1. This CDR3 region has 13 residues. The germline CDR1 and CDR2 sequences are SGHTA and FQGTGA. V was pared by 5 bases and J by 7 bases, with 7 bases of the junction left unmatched. The CDR3 region has the DNA TGTGCCAGCAGCCTCCGACAGGGCGGTGGCTACACCTTC. Translation: CASSLRQGGGYTF.

The chain joins TRBV2 to TRBJ1-5; a weak D match, TRBD1 (5 bases). The CDR3 covers 14 residues. Trimming took 8 bases from V and 5 from J, leaving 16 bases between them. Germline CDR1 reads SNHLY; CDR2 reads FYNNEI. CDR3: CASRGDIGYQPQHF. The CDR3 DNA follows: TGTGCCAGCCGGGGGGATATCGGTTATCAGCCCCAGCATTTT.

V and J are TRBV6-6 and TRBJ2-7; the match to TRBD2 covers 8 bases. The CDR3 extends over 14 amino acids. V was pared by 2 bases and J by 4 bases, with 4 bases of the junction left unmatched. Germline CDR1 reads MNHNY; CDR2 reads SVGAGI (reference sequence). CDR3 DNA: TGTGCCAGCAGTTACGGTTCTAGCGGGTACGAGCAGTACTTC. It translates to CASSYGSSGYEQYF.

In DNA form, the CDR3 reads TGTGCCAGCTCAACAGGGGGCTTTGGCACTGAAGCTTTCTTT. This sequence encodes CASSTGGFGTEAFF. The rearrangement uses TRBV18 and TRBJ1-1; 9 bases align to TRBD1. Germline CDR1 and CDR2: KGHSH and LQKENI. This CDR3 region has 14 residues. Trimming removed 5 bases from V and 4 bases from J; junction bases left unmatched: 5.

The CDR3 reads CARSYQTSGRGRPFF. The CDR3 DNA is TGTGCCAGAAGTTATCAAACCTCAGGGAGGGGCCGGCCTTTCTTT. The chain combines TRBV5-3 with TRBJ1-1, with a possible D match to TRBD1 (5 bases). TRBV5-3 is sorted into the ORF group, with uncertain function. V shed 5 bases and J shed 12 bases, with 26 bases lying between them. This CDR3 spans 15 amino acids.